The clone carrying this T cell receptor beta chain was observed once. Assay: immunoSEQ multiplex PCR; the TCRdb copy retains only in-frame clones and omits some. The sample records about 230,000 clones, roughly 87% being singletons. Those enrolled, adults aged roughly 18 to 90 years, came from about two dozen US areas. V gave up 5 bases and J gave up 4 bases, with 12 bases separating them. Germline values: CDR1 SNHLY, CDR2 FYNNEI. The CDR3 loop spans 14 amino acids. This record belongs to a study of blood T cell repertoires in COVID-19. Turning to the study itself: There were acute and convalescent COVID-19 samples, and they came from the United States, Italy and Spain. T cells, B-cell-depleted T cells, or PBMCs supplied cDNA or gDNA.

The chain combines TRBV2 with TRBJ2-1, with a tentative D call TRBD1 (6 bases). Sequencing was performed on PBMCs or T cells enriched from blood (not recorded which). The sequence was collected from a man between 25 and 39 years old who had recovered from COVID-19. The CDR3, as DNA: TGTGCCAGCAGTTCGGACAGCCGATACAATGAGCAGTTCTTC. It codes for CASSSDSRYNEQFF. The full variable domain, with the rest looked up from reference TRBV2 and TRBJ2-1, is EPEVTQTPSHQVTQMGQEVILRCVPISNHLYFYWYRQILGQKVEFLVSFYNNEISEKSEIFDDQFSVERPDGSNFTLKIRSTKLEDSAMYFCASSSDSRYNEQFFGPGTRLTVL.